The 21 T cell receptor beta chains in this list originate from one sample, sequenced in a study of blood T cell repertoires in COVID-19. This table comes from immunoSEQ multiplex PCR, and its TCRdb copy is limited to in-frame clones, with some not included. The sample shows 35,000 to 40,000 clones, over 75% of them seen only once. Sequencing used peripheral blood. The receptors here all came from a man aged 80 or over with active or convalescent COVID-19.

The chain is built from TRBV2 and TRBJ2-7, with 10 bases identical to TRBD2. Germline V gives CDR1 SNHLY, CDR2 FYNNEI. After removal of 1 base from V and 3 bases from J, the junction contained 12 bases not matched to a gene. This CDR3 has 18 residues. The CDR3 nucleotides are TGTGCCAGCAGTGAAGATTTTCTCCGGGCTAGCGGGGGCTACGAGCAGTACTTC. This translates into CASSEDFLRASGGYEQYF.

This clone is a singleton in its sample. The chain uses TRBV11-2 and TRBJ1-2; 7 nucleotides line up with TRBD1. Looked up from germline, CDR1 is SGHAT and CDR2 is FQNNGV. J was trimmed by 3 bases and V by 5 bases; bases with no gene match: 6. The CDR3 has 14 residues. CDR3 sequence: CASSQTGQYYGYTF. Written as DNA, the CDR3 is TGTGCCAGCAGCCAAACGGGACAGTACTATGGCTACACCTTC. Combining the CDR3 with reference TRBV11-2 and TRBJ1-2 gives the whole variable domain EAGVAQSPRYKIIEKRQSVAFWCNPISGHATLYWYQQILGQGPKLLIQFQNNGVVDDSQLPKDRFSAERLKGVDSTLKIQPAKLEDSAVYLCASSQTGQYYGYTFGSGTRLTVV.

The chain carries TRBV7-9 and TRBJ2-7; D unresolved. Germline V gene lookup returns CDR1 SEHNR and CDR2 FQNEAQ (reference sequence). V lost 1 base, J lost 9 bases, and 10 bases lay in between. CDR3 size: 12 residues. CDR3 residues: CASSLDAGRQYF. The CDR3 DNA reads as TGTGCCAGCAGCTTAGATGCAGGTCGGCAGTACTTC.

This clone was seen a single time. The gene calls are TRBV28 and TRBJ1-4; 7 bases align to TRBD1. This CDR3 is built from 14 residues. J lost 8 bases, V lost 8 bases, and 11 bases had no gene match. Germline values: CDR1 MDHEN, CDR2 SYDVKM. The CDR3 DNA sequence: TGTGCCAGCCAAACACCGGGACAGCCAGAAAAACTGTTTTTT. Translated: CASQTPGQPEKLFF.

The chain joins TRBV6-5 to TRBJ2-5, with TRBD1 as a possible D gene (5 bases). Germline CDR1 and CDR2: MNHEY and SVGAGI. V was pared by 6 bases and J by 5 bases, with 13 bases between. The CDR3 runs 13 residues. The CDR3 DNA reads TGTGCCAGCAGCCTTTCACAGGTGGAGACCCAGTACTTC. Translation gives CASSLSQVETQYF.

The chain couples TRBV10-3 to TRBJ2-7, with 9 bases fitting TRBD1. The germline V gene has CDR1 ENHRY and CDR2 SYGVKD. Trimming cost V 10 bases and J 4 bases; bases outside gene matches: 23. The CDR3 loop spans 18 amino acids. This CDR3 reads CATRTNTGGAGLKYEQYF. The DNA for the CDR3 is TGTGCCACCCGAACGAATACAGGGGGCGCAGGTCTGAAATACGAGCAGTACTTC.

The chain uses TRBV18 and TRBJ2-1, with D hard to call. The CDR3 length is 16 residues. In germline, CDR1 is KGHSH, CDR2 LQKENI. Trimming shortened V by 3 bases and J by 0 bases, and 12 bases separated the two germline ends. The DNA for the CDR3 is TGTGCCAGCTCACCCCCCGCGAGGAGCTCCTACAATGAGCAGTTCTTC. It yields the protein CASSPPARSSYNEQFF.

The chain links TRBV2 to TRBJ1-6; 8 bases match TRBD1. The ends lost 6 bases at V and 5 bases at J; junction bases unmatched: 6. This CDR3 has 15 residues. Germline lookup yields CDR1 SNHLY and CDR2 FYNNEI. The CDR3: CASRPADRDNSPLHF. DNA of the CDR3: TGTGCCAGCAGGCCGGCGGACAGGGATAATTCACCCCTCCACTTT.

The CDR3 spells CASSKAGQGNTEAFF. The CDR3 DNA reads as TGTGCCAGCAGCAAAGCGGGACAGGGGAACACTGAAGCTTTCTTT. The chain uses TRBV21-1 and TRBJ1-1; the table's D call, TRBD1, was not checked against the DNA. TRBV21-1 corresponds to a pseudogene. The CDR3 extends over 15 amino acids.

The chain uses TRBV3-1 (or the pseudogene TRBV3-2) and TRBJ1-6; 8 positions match TRBD1. In germline, CDR1 is LGHDT, CDR2 YNNKEL (reference sequence). This CDR3 is built from 16 residues. With 4 bases clipped from V and 7 bases from J, the junction kept 9 bases outside the gene matches. CDR3 region: CASSRQGAGSNSPLHF. CDR3 DNA: TGTGCCAGCAGCCGCCAGGGGGCAGGATCGAATTCACCCCTCCACTTT.

The V gene is TRBV6-5, the J gene TRBJ1-5; 7 bases fit TRBD1. Germline loops: CDR1 MNHEY, CDR2 SVGAGI. The CDR3 length is 13 residues. V lost 5 bases to trimming and J lost 10 bases; unmatched junction nucleotides: 8. The CDR3 DNA follows: TGTGCCAGCAGTAGGGACAGTCTAGAACCCCAGCATTTT. Amino acid sequence: CASSRDSLEPQHF.

This clone was found a few times. The chain uses TRBV2 and TRBJ2-5; the match to TRBD2 covers 9 bases. The CDR3 has 16 residues. Germline CDR1 is SNHLY and CDR2 is FYNNEI. V was pared by 7 bases and J by 1 base, with 10 bases of the junction left unmatched. The CDR3 sequence is CASIQTRRGGQETQYF. In DNA form, the CDR3 reads TGTGCCAGCATCCAAACTAGGCGGGGGGGCCAAGAGACCCAGTACTTC.

The V call is TRBV30, the J call TRBJ2-2, with 7 positions matching TRBD1. J lost 5 bases, V lost 3 bases, and 15 bases had no gene match. This CDR3 is 17 amino acids long. The germline V gene has CDR1 GTSNPN and CDR2 SVGIG (reference sequence). CDR3 sequence: CAWRRDLPTGNTGELFF. The CDR3 bases are TGTGCCTGGAGGAGAGATTTACCGACAGGGAATACCGGGGAGCTGTTTTTT.

This clone has a handful of counts. The chain joins TRBV11-3 to TRBJ2-3, with 8 bases fitting TRBD2. The CDR3 consists of 16 residues. The V gene's germline CDR1 is SGHNT and CDR2 YENEEA. Germline trimming cut 1 base from V and 9 bases from J; bases unmatched to any gene: 12. The CDR3 DNA reads as TGTGCCAGCAGCTTAGGACGGGGGGGCCCACAGAAAACGCAGTATTTT. It codes for CASSLGRGGPQKTQYF.

The gene calls are TRBV2 and TRBJ2-3; 7 bases are a match to TRBD2. The CDR3 is made up of 17 amino acids. Germline CDR1 is SNHLY and CDR2 is FYNNEI. V lost 0 bases to trimming and J lost 0 bases; unmatched junction nucleotides: 6. CDR3 sequence (DNA): TGTGCCAGCAGTGAAGCACTGGCGGGAGCCAGCACAGATACGCAGTATTTT. Encoded protein: CASSEALAGASTDTQYF.

This chain uses TRBV19 with TRBJ2-7; 14 bases map to TRBD2. Per the germline V gene, CDR1 is LNHDA and CDR2 is SQIVND (reference sequence). This CDR3 comprises 16 residues. The J segment lost 4 bases and the V segment lost 4 bases, leaving 6 bases of the junction unmatched. CDR3 DNA sequence: TGTGCCAGTAGTAGTAAAGGGACTAGCGGGAGTTACGAGCAGTACTTC. Translated, it gives CASSSKGTSGSYEQYF.

The V call is TRBV11-2, the J call TRBJ1-6, with 7 bases lining up with TRBD1. Germline V CDR1 and CDR2: SGHAT, FQNNGV. Losses at the gene ends were 3 bases for V and 4 bases for J; bases not matched to a gene: 3. This CDR3 has 15 residues. The CDR3 DNA is TGTGCCAGCAGCTTGGAGGGGGCGTATAATTCACCCCTCCACTTT. Residues: CASSLEGAYNSPLHF.

The rearrangement uses TRBV11-3 and TRBJ1-5; the D gene is possibly TRBD1 (5 bases). Trimming pared 2 bases from V and 6 bases from J, leaving 8 bases between. The CDR3 has 13 residues. Germline-derived CDR1 and CDR2 are SGHNT and YENEEA. The CDR3 region has the DNA TGTGCCAGCAGCTTAAGTCAGGGTCAGCCCCAGCATTTT. Amino acid sequence: CASSLSQGQPQHF.

The chain recombines TRBV20-1 with TRBJ2-7; D gene ambiguous. This CDR3 has 13 residues. CDR1 and CDR2 (germline): DFQATT, SNEGSKA (reference sequence). The ends were cut back, 3 bases at V and 0 bases at J, with 9 bases in the middle. The CDR3 protein is CSASQAFSYEQYF. The CDR3 DNA sequence: TGCAGTGCTAGTCAGGCCTTCTCCTACGAGCAGTACTTC.

The chain recombines TRBV4-3 with TRBJ1-1; 7 bases line up with TRBD1. The V and J ends lost 4 bases and 8 bases, in that order; junction bases with no gene match: 7. CDR3 length: 13 amino acids. The germline CDR1 and CDR2 sequences are LGHNA and YSLEER. The CDR3 nucleotides read TGCGCCAGCAGCCTCTCCCAGGGGGAGGAAGCTTTCTTT. Translated, it gives CASSLSQGEEAFF.

This chain connects TRBV19 to TRBJ1-2; 9 bases align to TRBD1. J was trimmed by 6 bases and V by 7 bases; bases with no gene match: 15. The CDR3 contains 16 residues. CDR1 LNHDA and CDR2 SQIVND come from the germline V gene (reference sequence). CDR3 sequence reads: CASNSGQGVRVNGYTF. The CDR3 DNA sequence: TGTGCCAGTAATTCGGGACAGGGAGTCAGGGTTAATGGCTACACCTTC.